This T cell receptor beta chain was captured by sequencing in a study of T cell repertoires in cytomegalovirus infection. Study overall: Peptides in the study included HLA-C-restricted and HLA-B-restricted CMV epitopes. A matching HLA type, together with CMV infection, was signaled by public TCR beta signatures. Whole-study findings and limits: There were carriers of CMV plus the relevant HLA, and cumulative public TCR beta family frequency identified them. HLA-C-restricted CMV-specific TCR beta clonotypes prevailed in the ex vivo response.

TCRdb analysed the reads with MiXCR anew, one entry per CDR3 protein. The data hold under 200,000 distinct CDR3 sequences, with about a fifth observed a single time. With regard to this clonotype: Its specificity is not known.

The sample consisted of CD8+ T cells from cultured PBMCs, taken from culture after CMV antigen stimulation. This TCR was recovered from a human donor in good health (CMV status not recorded). Some clones in this sample may be carry-over from other donors' samples.

As DNA, the CDR3 is TGCGCCAGCAGCCCCCGGACAGGGACCGCTGGAAATCAGCCCCAGCATTTT. It is translated as CASSPRTGTAGNQPQHF. The chain combines TRBV4-1 with TRBJ1-5, with 8 bases identical to TRBD1. CDR3 length: 17 residues. With 4 bases clipped from V and 4 bases from J, the junction kept 12 bases outside the gene matches. The germline V gene encodes CDR1 MGHRA and CDR2 YSYEKL.